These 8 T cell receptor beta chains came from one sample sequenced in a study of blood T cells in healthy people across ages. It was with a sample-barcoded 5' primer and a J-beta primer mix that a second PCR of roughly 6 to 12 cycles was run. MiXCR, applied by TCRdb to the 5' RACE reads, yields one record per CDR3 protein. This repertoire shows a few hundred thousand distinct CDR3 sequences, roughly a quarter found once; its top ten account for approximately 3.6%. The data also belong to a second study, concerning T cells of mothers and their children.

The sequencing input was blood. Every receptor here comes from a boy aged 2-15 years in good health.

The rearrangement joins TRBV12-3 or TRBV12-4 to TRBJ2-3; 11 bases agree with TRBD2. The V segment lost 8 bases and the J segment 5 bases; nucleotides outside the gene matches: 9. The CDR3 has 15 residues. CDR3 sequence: CASRRLAGGQDTQYF. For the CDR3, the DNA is TGTGCCAGCCGCCGTTTAGCGGGGGGGCAAGATACGCAGTATTTT.

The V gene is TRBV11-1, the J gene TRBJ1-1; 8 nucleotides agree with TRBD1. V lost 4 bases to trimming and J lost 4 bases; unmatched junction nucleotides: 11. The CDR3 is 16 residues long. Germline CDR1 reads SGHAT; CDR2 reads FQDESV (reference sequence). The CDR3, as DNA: TGTGCCAGCAGCTACGGGACAGGTAGGAAGAGCACTGAAGCTTTCTTT. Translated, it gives CASSYGTGRKSTEAFF.

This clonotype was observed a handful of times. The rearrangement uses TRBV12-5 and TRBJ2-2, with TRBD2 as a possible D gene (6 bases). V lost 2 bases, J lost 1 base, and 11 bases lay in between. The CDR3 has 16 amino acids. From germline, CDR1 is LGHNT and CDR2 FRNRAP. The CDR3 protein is CASGLIAGQNTGELFF. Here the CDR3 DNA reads TGTGCTAGTGGTTTGATCGCGGGGCAGAACACCGGGGAGCTGTTTTTT.

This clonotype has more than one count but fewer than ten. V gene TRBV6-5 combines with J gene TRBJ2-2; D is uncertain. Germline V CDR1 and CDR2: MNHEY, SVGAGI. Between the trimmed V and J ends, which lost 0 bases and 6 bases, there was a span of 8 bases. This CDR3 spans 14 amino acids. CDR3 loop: CASSYSNVAGELFF. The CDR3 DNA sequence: TGTGCCAGCAGTTACTCGAACGTCGCCGGGGAGCTGTTTTTT.

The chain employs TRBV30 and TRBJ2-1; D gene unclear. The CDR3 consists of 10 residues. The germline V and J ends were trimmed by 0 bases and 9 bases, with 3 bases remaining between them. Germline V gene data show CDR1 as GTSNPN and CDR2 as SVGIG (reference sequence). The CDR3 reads CAWSVVEQFF. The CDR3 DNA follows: TGTGCCTGGAGTGTGGTTGAGCAGTTCTTC.

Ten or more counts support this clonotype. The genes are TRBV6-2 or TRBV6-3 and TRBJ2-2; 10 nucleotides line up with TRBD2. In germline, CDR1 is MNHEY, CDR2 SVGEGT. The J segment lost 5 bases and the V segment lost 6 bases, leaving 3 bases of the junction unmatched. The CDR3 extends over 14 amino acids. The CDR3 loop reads CASRAGGETGELFF. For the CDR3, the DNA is TGTGCCAGCAGAGCGGGAGGGGAGACCGGGGAGCTGTTTTTT.

CDR3 coding DNA: TGTGCCAGCAGCCCCCGGGGCGCGGACATTCAGTACTTC. Residues: CASSPRGADIQYF. The chain uses TRBV7-9 and TRBJ2-4, with D possibly being TRBD1 or TRBD2 (5 bases each). Germline V gene data show CDR1 as SEHNR and CDR2 as FQNEAQ (reference sequence). This CDR3 contains 13 residues. The ends were cut back, 5 bases at V and 8 bases at J, with 13 bases in the middle.

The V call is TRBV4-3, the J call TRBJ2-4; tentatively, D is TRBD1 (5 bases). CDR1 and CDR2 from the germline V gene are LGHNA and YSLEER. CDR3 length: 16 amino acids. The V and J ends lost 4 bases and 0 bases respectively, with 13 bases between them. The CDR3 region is CASSPSGALAKNIQYF. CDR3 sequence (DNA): TGCGCCAGCAGCCCCTCTGGGGCATTAGCCAAAAACATTCAGTACTTC.